Following are 27 T cell receptor beta chains from one sample sequenced in a study of cytomegalovirus exposure and HLA in healthy donors. Primers for the PCR totalled 60 Vbeta and 13 Jbeta. TCRdb's table, derived via immunoSEQ multiplex PCR, lists solely in-frame clones and lacks some. The table has 140,000 or so clones, approximately 80% seen once. The source material was PBMCs. The receptors come from a young woman in good health and CMV-seropositive.

The chain recombines TRBV19 with TRBJ1-5, with TRBD1 matching 9 bases. CDR1 and CDR2 (germline): LNHDA, SQIVND (reference sequence). This CDR3 is 14 amino acids long. The trim removed 4 bases at V and 7 bases at J, leaving 5 bases unmatched. CDR3 nucleotides: TGTGCCAGTAGTACTGGACAGGGGAACCAGCCCCAGCATTTT. Encoded protein: CASSTGQGNQPQHF.

This clone was seen more than once but under ten times. This rearrangement joins TRBV6-5 to TRBJ1-3, with TRBD1 as a possible D gene (6 bases). Germline lookup yields CDR1 MNHEY and CDR2 SVGAGI. The CDR3 is made up of 14 amino acids. Trimming took 6 bases from V and 4 from J, leaving 13 bases between them. CDR3 sequence: CASSPRGGGNTIYF. The DNA for the CDR3 is TGTGCCAGCAGCCCGCGTGGGGGCGGAAACACCATATATTTT.

In nucleotides, the CDR3 is TGTGCCAGCAGCACCGGGGTGCAAGAGACCCAGTACTTC. Protein product: CASSTGVQETQYF. The chain employs TRBV7-2 and TRBJ2-5, with D perhaps TRBD2 (5 bases). CDR3 length: 13 residues. V lost 5 bases and J lost 2, with 9 bases in between. Looked up from germline, CDR1 is SGHTA and CDR2 is FQGNSA.

This chain connects TRBV7-9 to TRBJ2-7, with a tentative D call TRBD1 (6 bases). Trimming shortened V by 5 bases and J by 6 bases, and 11 bases separated the two germline ends. Germline values: CDR1 SEHNR, CDR2 FQNEAQ (reference sequence). This CDR3 is 12 amino acids long. CDR3 residues: CASSPNRVEQYF. The DNA for the CDR3 is TGTGCCAGCAGCCCAAACAGGGTCGAGCAGTACTTC.

The V gene is TRBV6-4, the J gene TRBJ1-2; 7 nucleotides line up with TRBD1. The V segment lost 4 bases and the J segment 8 bases; nucleotides outside the gene matches: 13. Germline CDR1 MRHNA, CDR2 SNTAGT. The CDR3 loop spans 15 amino acids. This chain's CDR3 is CASSAQTGDLGGYTF. The DNA of the CDR3 is TGTGCCAGCAGTGCACAAACAGGGGACCTCGGAGGCTACACCTTC.

The V call is TRBV7-2, the J call TRBJ2-1; tentative D call: TRBD1 (5 bases). This CDR3 has 11 amino acids. Germline V lookup: CDR1 SGHTA, CDR2 FQGNSA. The ends were cut back, 5 bases at V and 12 bases at J, with 11 bases in the middle. The CDR3 protein is CASSLRQLQFF. For the CDR3, the DNA is TGTGCCAGCAGCCTTAGACAGTTGCAGTTCTTC.

The J gene is TRBJ2-2, the V gene TRBV2, with 9 bases identical to TRBD1. Germline-derived CDR1 and CDR2 are SNHLY and FYNNEI. The CDR3 is made up of 18 amino acids. Trimming at V came to 10 bases and at J to 5 bases, leaving 20 bases not matched to a gene. The CDR3 region is CAIQPPWDREIHTGELFF. The CDR3 bases are TGTGCCATCCAGCCCCCCTGGGACAGGGAGATTCATACCGGGGAGCTGTTTTTT.

This clone was counted once. The rearrangement joins TRBV19 to TRBJ2-1, with TRBD2 identical over 8 bases. The CDR3 is 15 amino acids. Germline V gene sequence: CDR1 LNHDA, CDR2 SQIVND (reference sequence). Losses at the gene ends were 9 bases for V and 1 base for J; bases not matched to a gene: 8. The CDR3 loop is CASTIGRGSYNEQFF. CDR3 coding DNA: TGTGCCAGCACGATCGGGAGGGGATCCTACAATGAGCAGTTCTTC.

The chain combines TRBV4-3 with TRBJ2-3, with a possible D match to TRBD1 (6 bases). This CDR3 is 16 amino acids long. Trimming removed 3 bases at V and 2 bases at J, with 15 bases between. Germline V gives CDR1 LGHNA, CDR2 YSLEER. The CDR3 region has the DNA TGCGCCAGCAGCCAGGGGGCCAGGAAGGCCACAGATACGCAGTATTTT. It specifies CASSQGARKATDTQYF.

This rearrangement joins TRBV10-2 to TRBJ1-5; D is ambiguous. The CDR3 is 14 residues long. CDR1 and CDR2 from the germline V gene are WSHSY and SAAADI. Trimming pared 5 bases from V and 1 base from J, leaving 9 bases between. The CDR3 loop is CASSHSASNQPQHF. The CDR3 DNA sequence: TGCGCCAGCAGTCACAGTGCAAGCAATCAGCCCCAGCATTTT.

This chain links TRBV2 with TRBJ1-2, with D possibly matching TRBD1 (6 bases). Germline V gives CDR1 SNHLY, CDR2 FYNNEI. V shed 4 bases and J shed 8 bases, with 20 bases lying between them. This CDR3 is 15 amino acids long. For the CDR3, the DNA is TGTGCCAGCAGTGGGGGATTGGGACAACTTGGCGGCTACACCTTC. Its protein is CASSGGLGQLGGYTF.

This clone turned up a few times. The gene calls are TRBV6-5 and TRBJ2-3; 7 bases are a match to TRBD1. The germline V gene encodes CDR1 MNHEY and CDR2 SVGAGI. V lost 2 bases, J lost 3 bases, and 2 bases stayed unmatched. The CDR3 covers 14 residues. The CDR3 protein is CASSYPQGTDTQYF. As DNA, the CDR3 is TGTGCCAGCAGTTACCCACAGGGGACAGATACGCAGTATTTT.

The genes are TRBV30 and TRBJ1-1; TRBD1 is a possible D gene (6 bases). The germline V gene has CDR1 GTSNPN and CDR2 SVGIG (reference sequence). The CDR3 totals 11 residues. V dropped 5 bases and J dropped 8 bases, with 12 bases sitting between them. The CDR3 DNA reads as TGTGCCTGGGGTCGACAGGCAGAAGCTTTCTTT. Translating gives CAWGRQAEAFF.

This chain uses TRBV5-1 with TRBJ2-7, with TRBD1 identical over 8 bases. CDR3 length equals 14 residues. The trim removed 2 bases at V and 2 bases at J, leaving 3 bases unmatched. Looked up from germline, CDR1 is SGHRS and CDR2 is YFSETQ. CDR3 nucleotides: TGCGCCAGCAGCTTCACAGGGGGGACCTACGAGCAGTACTTC. Amino acid sequence: CASSFTGGTYEQYF.

The chain links TRBV6-6 to TRBJ1-1; 8 bases align to TRBD1. Germline V lookup: CDR1 MNHNY, CDR2 SVGAGI (reference sequence). This CDR3 contains 14 residues. Trimming at V came to 5 bases and at J to 6 bases, leaving 8 bases not matched to a gene. The CDR3 nucleotides read TGTGCCAGCAGTAGGGGGACAGGAGGAGCTGAAGCTTTCTTT. Amino acid sequence: CASSRGTGGAEAFF.

V is TRBV6-5 and J is TRBJ2-7; 7 positions agree with TRBD1. The junction had 8 bases not matched to a gene; V was cut back by 7 bases and J by 2 bases. This CDR3 is built from 14 residues. Germline CDR1 reads MNHEY; CDR2 reads SVGAGI. Written as DNA, the CDR3 is TGTGCCAGCAACGGACAGGCGCAAACCTACGAGCAGTACTTC. Amino acids: CASNGQAQTYEQYF.

The CDR3 spells CASRPGDRDNSPLHF. In DNA form, the CDR3 reads TGTGCCAGTAGACCTGGGGACAGGGATAATTCACCCCTCCACTTT. This chain uses TRBV19 with TRBJ1-6, with 9 nucleotides matching TRBD1. This CDR3 has 15 residues. Trimming at V came to 6 bases and at J to 5 bases, leaving 5 bases not matched to a gene. CDR1 and CDR2 from the germline V gene are LNHDA and SQIVND (reference sequence).

The chain carries TRBV2 and TRBJ2-7; D is possibly TRBD1 (6 bases). V was shortened by 2 bases and J by 2 bases, with 10 bases between the two germline ends. This CDR3 has 14 residues. CDR1 is SNHLY, CDR2 FYNNEI, per germline. The CDR3 bases are TGTGCCAGCAGTGAACAGGGGCCTACCTACGAGCAGTACTTC. Translating it yields CASSEQGPTYEQYF. The whole variable domain, remainder taken from reference TRBV2 and TRBJ2-7, is EPEVTQTPSHQVTQMGQEVILRCVPISNHLYFYWYRQILGQKVEFLVSFYNNEISEKSEIFDDQFSVERPDGSNFTLKIRSTKLEDSAMYFCASSEQGPTYEQYFGPGTRLTVT.

The genes are TRBV5-1 and TRBJ1-4; TRBD1 might be the D (5 bases). The CDR3 length is 14 residues. Per the germline V gene, CDR1 is SGHRS and CDR2 is YFSETQ. Trimming took 0 bases from V and 4 from J, leaving 7 bases between them. The CDR3 coding sequence is TGCGCCAGCAGCTTGGCAGGGAATAATGAAAAACTGTTTTTT. It specifies CASSLAGNNEKLFF.

The chain joins TRBV7-2 to TRBJ1-2; D perhaps matches TRBD1 (6 bases). The CDR3 covers 14 residues. V lost 5 bases to trimming and J lost 4 bases, with 14 bases between them. Germline V gene lookup returns CDR1 SGHTA and CDR2 FQGNSA. CDR3 DNA: TGTGCCAGCAGCCTTAAGGACAGCCTCTATGGCTACACCTTC. Translation gives CASSLKDSLYGYTF.

V usage is TRBV18 and J usage is TRBJ2-3, with D perhaps matching TRBD2 (7 bases). Germline loops: CDR1 KGHSH, CDR2 LQKENI. The CDR3 has 15 amino acids. Trimming pared 3 bases from V and 2 bases from J, leaving 12 bases between. The DNA for the CDR3 is TGTGCCAGCTCACCGGCGGGGGCGAACACAGATACGCAGTATTTT. Its translation: CASSPAGANTDTQYF.

This clone was picked up one time. V usage is TRBV5-6 and J usage is TRBJ1-1, with D possibly TRBD1 on 6 matching bases. Germline CDR1 and CDR2: SGHDT and YYEEEE. Trimming cost V 1 base and J 4 bases, with 14 bases left between them. This CDR3 comprises 15 residues. The CDR3 protein is CASSLIQGKVTEAFF. CDR3 sequence (DNA): TGTGCCAGCAGCTTGATACAGGGAAAGGTCACTGAAGCTTTCTTT.

The V and J genes are TRBV6-1 and TRBJ2-1, with TRBD2 as a possible D gene (7 bases). Germline assignment: CDR1 MNHNS and CDR2 SASEGT. V was pared by 2 bases and J by 0 bases, with 14 bases between. CDR3 length: 17 amino acids. The CDR3 region has the DNA TGTGCCAGCAGTGAATGGGGGGGGCTTAGCTCCTACAATGAGCAGTTCTTC. Its translation: CASSEWGGLSSYNEQFF.

The chain uses TRBV6-1 and TRBJ2-5; the match to TRBD1 covers 8 bases. The length of the CDR3 is 16 residues. Germline assignment: CDR1 MNHNS and CDR2 SASEGT. Trimming removed 0 bases from V and 4 bases from J; junction bases left unmatched: 7. CDR3 sequence: CASSEAVGQGSETQYF. CDR3 DNA: TGTGCCAGCAGTGAAGCCGTAGGACAGGGATCAGAGACCCAGTACTTC.

The CDR3 region is CASMPGGSYGYTF. CDR3 nucleotide sequence: TGTGCCAGTATGCCCGGGGGTAGTTATGGCTACACCTTC. The chain has TRBV19 and TRBJ1-2; perhaps TRBD1 as D (5 bases). This CDR3 is 13 amino acids long. Germline V gives CDR1 LNHDA, CDR2 SQIVND (reference sequence). Between the trimmed V and J ends, which lost 7 bases and 5 bases, there was a span of 14 bases. Variable domain in full (rest from reference TRBV19 and TRBJ1-2): DGGITQSPKYLFRKEGQNVTLSCEQNLNHDAMYWYRQDPGQGLRLIYYSQIVNDFQKGDIAEGYSVSREKKESFPLTVTSAQKNPTAFYLCASMPGGSYGYTFGSGTRLTVV.

The V gene is TRBV2, the J gene TRBJ1-2; maybe TRBD1 (5 bases). The CDR3 has 15 residues. The germline V gene encodes CDR1 SNHLY and CDR2 FYNNEI. With 6 bases removed from V and 0 bases from J, the gap between germline ends came to 14 bases. CDR3 residues: CASRIRQSSNYGYTF. DNA for the CDR3: TGTGCCAGCAGAATCCGACAGAGTTCTAACTATGGCTACACCTTC.

This clone showed up just once. The V call is TRBV28, the J call TRBJ2-2; D possibly corresponds to TRBD2 (5 bases). Germline V gives CDR1 MDHEN, CDR2 SYDVKM. With 6 bases removed from V and 3 bases from J, the gap between germline ends came to 14 bases. CDR3 length equals 15 residues. The CDR3 region has the DNA TGTGCCAGCAGGTCCCACCCGGGGTACACCGGGGAGCTGTTTTTT. Its translation: CASRSHPGYTGELFF. The full variable domain, completed using reference TRBV28 and TRBJ2-2, is DVKVTQSSRYLVKRTGEKVFLECVQDMDHENMFWYRQDPGLGLRLIYFSYDVKMKEKGDIPEGYSVSREKKERFSLILESASTNQTSMYLCASRSHPGYTGELFFGEGSRLTVL.